The clone carrying this T cell receptor beta chain was seen only a few times. Antigen specificity is unknown. These data are taken from a study of persistence of HIV-infected CD4 T cells. For the study at large: A median of 8 years of suppressive ART preceded sampling. Up to roughly 200 mL blood was drawn at multiple time points; two donors had single-time leukapheresis.

The stimulus was lysate of CMV-infected fibroblasts, around 10 ug/mL. Sorted nonresponding memory CD4+ T cells were CD40L-negative, CD69-negative, CD45RO-high. Donors had CD4+ T cell counts above 400 cells/uL and were CMV-seropositive. For around 17 hours, CD8-depleted PBMCs received anti-CD28/CD49d costimulation, a CD40-blocking antibody and enfuvirtide. The immunoSEQ assay was version 4, run in survey mode. Profiled with immunoSEQ multiplex PCR; TCRdb holds only in-frame clones, not every one. The sample gives more than 25,000 clones, approximately 80% of which show up once; around 0.81% is in the top ten. The sample consisted of CD4+ T cells sorted from PBMCs after approximately 19-hour stimulation, taken from a patient who received antiretroviral therapy. This receptor was identified in an adult woman with HIV who was CMV-seropositive.

The CDR3 region has the DNA TGTGCCAGCAGCCCTGGCGGACGGATGAACACTGAAGCTTTCTTT. The encoded protein is CASSPGGRMNTEAFF. The V gene is TRBV6-2 or TRBV6-3, the J gene TRBJ1-1; D unclear. Per the germline V gene, CDR1 is MNHEY and CDR2 is SVGEGT. The CDR3 covers 15 residues. V shed 6 bases and J shed 0 bases, with 14 bases lying between them.